This is a list of T cell receptor beta chains from one sample in a study of early stage breast cancer tumors. Only in-frame clones appear in the TCRdb table, and some are missing; sequencing was by immunoSEQ multiplex PCR. The table lists approximately 30,000 clones, less than 85% of them singletons. Sequences were obtained from blood. The receptors originated from a person aged 55-75 years with breast cancer. Each CDR3 is given with its conserved first and last residue. A D gene is named only where the DNA matches it firmly. Only part of the rows carry a size: once, few, many, or a class if the clone is expanded.

>-|TRBV5-1|TRBD1|TRBJ2-2
CASSLGQGSGELFF
TGCGCCAGCAGCTTGGGACAGGGTTCCGGGGAGCTGTTTTTT
>-|TRBV5-4|TRBD1|TRBJ1-2
CASRPGTDNYGYTF
TGTGCCAGCAGACCCGGGACAGATAACTATGGCTACACCTTC
>-|TRBV10-1|-|TRBJ2-1
CASSVAGRPEQFF
TGCGCCAGCAGTGTGGCGGGACGCCCAGAGCAGTTCTTC
>-|TRBV28|-|TRBJ1-5
CASNLYRINQPQHF
TGTGCCAGCAATCTCTACCGCATCAATCAGCCCCAGCATTTT
>-|TRBV19|-|TRBJ2-7
CASSIVGPPTGIYEQYF
TGTGCCAGTAGTATAGTAGGCCCACCGACAGGAATTTACGAGCAGTACTTC
>-|TRBV6-1|-|TRBJ2-7
CAASFPEQYF
TGTGCCGCCAGTTTTCCCGAGCAGTACTTC
>few|TRBV11-3|-|TRBJ1-3
CASSLDQSGSYSGNTIYF
TGTGCCAGCAGCTTAGACCAGTCTGGGAGTTACTCTGGAAACACCATATATTTT
>-|TRBV25-1|-|TRBJ2-2
CASSPSTAAGELFF
TGTGCCAGCAGTCCCTCGACAGCCGCCGGGGAGCTGTTTTTT
>once|TRBV5-1|TRBD1|TRBJ2-1
CASSGQGVLSDEQFF
TGCGCCAGCAGCGGACAGGGAGTTTTATCCGATGAGCAGTTCTTC
>-|TRBV5-4|-|TRBJ2-4
CASSYPGDPNIQYF
TGTGCCAGCAGCTACCCAGGGGACCCAAACATTCAGTACTTC
>-|TRBV6-5|-|TRBJ1-1
CASLTRGARNTEAFF
TGTGCCAGCCTGACTCGGGGGGCGAGAAACACTGAAGCTTTCTTT
>few|TRBV9|TRBD2|TRBJ2-1
CASSVISGRAGNEQFF
TGTGCCAGCAGCGTTATAAGCGGGAGGGCCGGGAATGAGCAGTTCTTC
>-|TRBV5-1|-|TRBJ1-1
CASSHDSNTEAFF
TGCGCCAGCAGCCATGACAGTAACACTGAAGCTTTCTTT
>-|TRBV6-5|-|TRBJ2-3
CASSYQGDTQYF
TGTGCCAGCAGTTACCAGGGGGATACGCAGTATTTT
>-|TRBV7-2|TRBD2|TRBJ2-5
CASSPGTSGSRGTQYF
TGTGCCAGCAGCCCGGGGACTAGCGGGAGCCGGGGGACCCAGTACTTC
>-|TRBV7-9|TRBD1|TRBJ1-1
CASSPGGQGSEAFF
TGTGCCAGCAGCCCAGGGGGACAGGGCTCTGAAGCTTTCTTT
>-|TRBV28|-|TRBJ1-4
CASGRRANEKLFF
TGTGCCAGCGGCCGCAGGGCTAATGAAAAACTGTTTTTT
>-|TRBV6-5|TRBD1|TRBJ2-1
CASSYRTGGLDEQFF
TGTGCCAGCAGTTACAGGACAGGGGGCTTGGATGAGCAGTTCTTC
>-|TRBV30|TRBD1|TRBJ2-7
CAWSAIGTVAYEQYF
TGTGCCTGGAGTGCCATCGGGACAGTTGCCTACGAGCAGTACTTC
>-|TRBV5-1|-|TRBJ1-5
CASSSQPGAQPQHF
TGCGCCAGCAGCTCTCAACCAGGGGCTCAGCCCCAGCATTTT
>-|TRBV7-2|-|TRBJ2-1
CASSLATARDEQFF
TGTGCCAGCAGCTTAGCAACCGCCAGGGATGAGCAGTTCTTC
>medium-sized|TRBV7-3|TRBD1|TRBJ2-2
CASSFGQGAAGELFF
TGTGCCAGCAGCTTCGGACAGGGGGCCGCCGGGGAGCTGTTTTTT